A single T cell receptor beta chain is shown here with its context. Its antigen remains unidentified. The sample comes from a study of regulatory T cells in long-lasting Graves disease. Across the study: By definition, persistent Graves' disease involved antithyroid drugs for over 5 years alongside positive TSH receptor antibodies.

CDR3 regions were amplified by Arm-PCR using iRepertoire HTBI primers to build TCR beta libraries. TCRdb reprocessed the multiplex PCR reads with MiXCR, giving one entry per CDR3 protein. The sample yields 400,000 or so distinct CDR3 sequences, roughly a quarter seen once. Time point meaning: persistent/refractory GD, antithyroid drugs over 5 years with positive TRAb. RNA extracted from PBMCs served as the sequencing template. An endocrinology department in Xi'an, China, recruited the patients. Study-level results: TCR diversity was lower in persistent than newly diagnosed Graves' disease.

This sequence was found in a female donor with Graves disease. The sequencing used peripheral blood mononuclear cells (PBMCs), collected when the disease was refractory, from a patient treated with antithyroid drugs.

The CDR3 coding sequence is TGTGCCACCAGCATTGGCAGGGCTTTTCGTTCACCCCTCCACTTT. Translation: CATSIGRAFRSPLHF. The rearrangement links TRBV15 to TRBJ1-6, with D possibly matching TRBD1 (5 bases). The V gene's germline CDR1 is LNHNV and CDR2 YYDKDF (reference sequence). This CDR3 has 15 amino acids. V was shortened by 4 bases and J by 9 bases, with 16 bases between the two germline ends.